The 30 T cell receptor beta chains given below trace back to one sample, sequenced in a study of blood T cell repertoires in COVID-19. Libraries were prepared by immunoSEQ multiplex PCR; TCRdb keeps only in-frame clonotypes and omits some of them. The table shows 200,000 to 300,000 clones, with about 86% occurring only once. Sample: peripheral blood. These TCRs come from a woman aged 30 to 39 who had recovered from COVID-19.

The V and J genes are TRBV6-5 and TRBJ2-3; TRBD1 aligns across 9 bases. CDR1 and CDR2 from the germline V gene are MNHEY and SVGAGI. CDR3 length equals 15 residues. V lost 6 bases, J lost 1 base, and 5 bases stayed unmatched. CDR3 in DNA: TGTGCCAGCAGCCGGGACAGGGCCGGCACAGATACGCAGTATTTT. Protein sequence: CASSRDRAGTDTQYF.

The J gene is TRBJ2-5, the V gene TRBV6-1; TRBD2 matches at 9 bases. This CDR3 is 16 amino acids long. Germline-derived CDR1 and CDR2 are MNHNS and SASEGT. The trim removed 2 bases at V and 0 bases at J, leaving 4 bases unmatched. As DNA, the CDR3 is TGTGCCAGCAGTGAATTGAGACTAGCGGACCAAGAGACCCAGTACTTC. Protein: CASSELRLADQETQYF.

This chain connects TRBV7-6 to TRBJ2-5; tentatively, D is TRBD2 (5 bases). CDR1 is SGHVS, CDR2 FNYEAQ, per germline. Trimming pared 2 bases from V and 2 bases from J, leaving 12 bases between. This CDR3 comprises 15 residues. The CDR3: CASSLTGIGQETQYF. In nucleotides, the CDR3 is TGTGCCAGCAGCTTAACGGGGATCGGTCAAGAGACCCAGTACTTC.

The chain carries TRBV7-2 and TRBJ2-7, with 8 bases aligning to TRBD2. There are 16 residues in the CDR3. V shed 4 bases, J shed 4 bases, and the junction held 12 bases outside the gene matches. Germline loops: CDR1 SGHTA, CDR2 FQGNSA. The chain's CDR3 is CASSSSRFSGAYEQYF. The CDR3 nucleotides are TGTGCCAGCAGCTCATCAAGGTTTAGCGGGGCATACGAGCAGTACTTC.

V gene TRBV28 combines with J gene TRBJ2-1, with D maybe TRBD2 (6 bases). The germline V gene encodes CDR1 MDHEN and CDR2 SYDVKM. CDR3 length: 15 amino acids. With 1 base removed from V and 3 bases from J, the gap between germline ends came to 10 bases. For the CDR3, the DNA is TGTGCCAGCAGTTTATCCGGGACTCTCTACAATGAGCAGTTCTTC. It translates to CASSLSGTLYNEQFF.

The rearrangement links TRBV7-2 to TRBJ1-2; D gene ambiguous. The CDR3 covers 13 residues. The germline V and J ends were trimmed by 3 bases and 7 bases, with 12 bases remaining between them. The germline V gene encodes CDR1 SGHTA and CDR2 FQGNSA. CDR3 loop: CASSFYSYSGYTF. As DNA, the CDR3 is TGTGCCAGCAGCTTCTACAGTTATAGTGGCTACACCTTC.

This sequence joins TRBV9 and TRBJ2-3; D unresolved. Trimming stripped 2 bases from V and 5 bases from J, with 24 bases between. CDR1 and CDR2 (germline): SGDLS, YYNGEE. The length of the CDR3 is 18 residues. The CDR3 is CASSVTIGRSVVGDTQYF. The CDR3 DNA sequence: TGTGCCAGCAGCGTTACCATTGGCAGGTCCGTAGTCGGAGATACGCAGTATTTT. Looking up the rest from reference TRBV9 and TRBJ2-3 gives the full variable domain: DSGVTQTPKHLITATGQRVTLRCSPRSGDLSVYWYQQSLDQGLQFLIQYYNGEERAKGNILERFSAQQFPDLHSELNLSSLELGDSALYFCASSVTIGRSVVGDTQYFGPGTRLTVL.

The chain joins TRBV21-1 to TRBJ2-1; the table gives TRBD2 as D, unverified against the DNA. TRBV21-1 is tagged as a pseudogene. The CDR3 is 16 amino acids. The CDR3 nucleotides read TGTGCCAGCAGCCGGACTAGCAGATCCTCCTACAATGAGCAGTTCTTC. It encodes CASSRTSRSSYNEQFF.

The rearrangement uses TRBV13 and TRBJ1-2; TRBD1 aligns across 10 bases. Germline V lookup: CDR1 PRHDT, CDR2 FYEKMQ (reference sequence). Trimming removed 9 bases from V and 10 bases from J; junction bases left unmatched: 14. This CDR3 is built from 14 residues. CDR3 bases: TGTGCCAGAGGGACAGGGGAAGGCCCTATAGACTACACCTTC. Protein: CARGTGEGPIDYTF.

The CDR3, as DNA: TGTGCCAGCAGCCTCCAGGGGCACGGAAACACCATATATTTT. Translating gives CASSLQGHGNTIYF. This chain links TRBV2 with TRBJ1-3; tentatively, D is TRBD1 (6 bases). Germline assignment: CDR1 SNHLY and CDR2 FYNNEI. The germline V and J ends were trimmed by 6 bases and 4 bases, with 13 bases remaining between them. This CDR3 is 14 amino acids long.

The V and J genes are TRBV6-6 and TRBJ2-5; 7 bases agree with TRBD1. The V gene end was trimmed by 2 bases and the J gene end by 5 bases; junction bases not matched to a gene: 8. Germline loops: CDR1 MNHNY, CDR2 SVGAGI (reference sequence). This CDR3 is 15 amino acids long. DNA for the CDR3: TGTGCCAGCAGTTACAAAAGGGGGCGGTGGGAGACCCAGTACTTC. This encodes CASSYKRGRWETQYF.

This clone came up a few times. CDR3 in amino acids: CATGQVDEKLFF. The DNA for the CDR3 is TGTGCCACAGGACAGGTAGATGAAAAACTGTTTTTT. This chain links TRBV6-5 with TRBJ1-4; 7 bases match TRBD1. The germline CDR1 and CDR2 sequences are MNHEY and SVGAGI. V was pared by 10 bases and J by 6 bases, with 5 bases of the junction left unmatched. The CDR3 totals 12 residues.

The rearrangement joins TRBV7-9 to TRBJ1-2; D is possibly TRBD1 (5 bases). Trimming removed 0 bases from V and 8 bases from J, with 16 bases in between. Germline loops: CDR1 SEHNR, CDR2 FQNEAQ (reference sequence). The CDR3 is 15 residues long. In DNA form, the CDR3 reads TGTGCCAGCAGCTTAGCGCGGGACCTCGGTCGGGGCTACACCTTC. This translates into CASSLARDLGRGYTF. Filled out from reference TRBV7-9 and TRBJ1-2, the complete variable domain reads DTGVSQNPRHKITKRGQNVTFRCDPISEHNRLYWYRQTLGQGPEFLTYFQNEAQLEKSRLLSDRFSAERPKGSFSTLEIQRTEQGDSAMYLCASSLARDLGRGYTFGSGTRLTVV.

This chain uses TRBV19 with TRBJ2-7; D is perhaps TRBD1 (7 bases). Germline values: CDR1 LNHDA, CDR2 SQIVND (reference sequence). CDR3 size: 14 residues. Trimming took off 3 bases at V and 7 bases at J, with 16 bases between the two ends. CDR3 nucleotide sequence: TGTGCCAGTAGTATTATGCCCGCAGGGGGGGAGCAGTACTTC. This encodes CASSIMPAGGEQYF. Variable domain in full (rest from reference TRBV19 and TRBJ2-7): DGGITQSPKYLFRKEGQNVTLSCEQNLNHDAMYWYRQDPGQGLRLIYYSQIVNDFQKGDIAEGYSVSREKKESFPLTVTSAQKNPTAFYLCASSIMPAGGEQYFGPGTRLTVT.

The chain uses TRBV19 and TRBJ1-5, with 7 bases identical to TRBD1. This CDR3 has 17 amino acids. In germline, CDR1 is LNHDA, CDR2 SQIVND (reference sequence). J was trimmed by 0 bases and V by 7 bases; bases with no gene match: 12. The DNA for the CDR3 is TGTGCCAGTAACACCCCTGGAGGGGGCAATAGCAATCAGCCCCAGCATTTT. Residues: CASNTPGGGNSNQPQHF.

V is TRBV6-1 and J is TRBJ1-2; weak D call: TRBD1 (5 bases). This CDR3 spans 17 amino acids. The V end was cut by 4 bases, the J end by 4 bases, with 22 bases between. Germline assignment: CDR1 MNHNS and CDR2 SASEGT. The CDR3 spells CASSGVDGADNLYGYTF. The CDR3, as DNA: TGTGCCAGCAGTGGAGTGGATGGGGCAGACAACCTCTATGGCTACACCTTC.

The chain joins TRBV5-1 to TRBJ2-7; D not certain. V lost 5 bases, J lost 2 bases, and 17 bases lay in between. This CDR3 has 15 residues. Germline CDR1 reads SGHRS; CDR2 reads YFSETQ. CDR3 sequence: CASSSGSSLTYEQYF. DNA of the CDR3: TGCGCCAGCAGTTCCGGGTCCTCCTTAACCTACGAGCAGTACTTC.

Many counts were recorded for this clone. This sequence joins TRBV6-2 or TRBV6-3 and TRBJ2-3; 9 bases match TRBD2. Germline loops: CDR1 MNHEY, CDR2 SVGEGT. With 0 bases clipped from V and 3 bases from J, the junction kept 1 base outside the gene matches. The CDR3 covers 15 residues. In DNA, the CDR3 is TGTGCCAGCAGTTACTCGCTAGCGGGGACAGATACGCAGTATTTT. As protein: CASSYSLAGTDTQYF.

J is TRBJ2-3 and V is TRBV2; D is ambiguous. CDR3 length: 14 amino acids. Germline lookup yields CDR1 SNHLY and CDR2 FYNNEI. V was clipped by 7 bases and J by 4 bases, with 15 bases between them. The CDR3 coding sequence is TGTGCCAGCACTATTGACCGCGCGGCAGATACGCAGTATTTT. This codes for CASTIDRAADTQYF.

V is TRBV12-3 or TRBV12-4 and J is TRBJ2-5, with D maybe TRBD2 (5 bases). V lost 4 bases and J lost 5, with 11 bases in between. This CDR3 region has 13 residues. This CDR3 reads CASSWAGRETQYF. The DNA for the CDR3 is TGTGCCAGCAGTTGGGCGGGCCGGGAGACCCAGTACTTC.

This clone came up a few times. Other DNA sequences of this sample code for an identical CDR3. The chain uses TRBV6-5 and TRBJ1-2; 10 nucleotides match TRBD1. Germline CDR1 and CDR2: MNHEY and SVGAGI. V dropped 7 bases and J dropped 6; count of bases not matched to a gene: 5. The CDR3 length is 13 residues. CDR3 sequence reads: CASTRQGADGYTF. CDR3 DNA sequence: TGTGCCAGCACCCGACAGGGGGCGGATGGCTACACCTTC.

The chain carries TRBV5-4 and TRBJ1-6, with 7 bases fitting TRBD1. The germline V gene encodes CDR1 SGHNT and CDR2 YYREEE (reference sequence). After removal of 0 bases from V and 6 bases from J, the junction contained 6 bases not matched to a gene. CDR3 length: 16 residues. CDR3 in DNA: TGTGCCAGCAGCTTGGCTGGGGGACAGTTTAATTCACCCCTCCACTTT. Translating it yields CASSLAGGQFNSPLHF.

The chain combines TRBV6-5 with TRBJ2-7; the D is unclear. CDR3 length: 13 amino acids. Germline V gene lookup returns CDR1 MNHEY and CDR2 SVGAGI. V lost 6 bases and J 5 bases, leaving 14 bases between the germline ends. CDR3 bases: TGTGCCAGCAGGACACCAGGTTCCCACGAGCAGTACTTC. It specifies CASRTPGSHEQYF.

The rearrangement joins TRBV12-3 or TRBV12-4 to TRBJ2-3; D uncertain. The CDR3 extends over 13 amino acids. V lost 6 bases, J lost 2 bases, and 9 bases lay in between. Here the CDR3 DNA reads TGTGCCAGCAGACCCTATGACACAGATACGCAGTATTTT. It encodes CASRPYDTDTQYF.

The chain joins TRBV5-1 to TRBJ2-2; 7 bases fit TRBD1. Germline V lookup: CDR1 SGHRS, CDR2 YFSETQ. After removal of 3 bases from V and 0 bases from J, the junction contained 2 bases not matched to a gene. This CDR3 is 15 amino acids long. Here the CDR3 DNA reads TGCGCCAGCAGCTGGGGGACAGCGAACACCGGGGAGCTGTTTTTT. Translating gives CASSWGTANTGELFF.

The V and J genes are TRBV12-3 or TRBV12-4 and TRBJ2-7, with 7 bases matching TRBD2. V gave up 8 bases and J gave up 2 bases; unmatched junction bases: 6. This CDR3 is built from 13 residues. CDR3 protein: CASRGGGAYEQYF. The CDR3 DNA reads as TGTGCCAGCCGTGGGGGAGGGGCCTACGAGCAGTACTTC.

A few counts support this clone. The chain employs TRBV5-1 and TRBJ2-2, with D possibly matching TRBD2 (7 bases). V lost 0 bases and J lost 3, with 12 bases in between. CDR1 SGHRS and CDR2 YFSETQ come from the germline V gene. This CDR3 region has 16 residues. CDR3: CASSLDGGQDTGELFF. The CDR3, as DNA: TGCGCCAGCAGCTTGGACGGGGGGCAGGACACCGGGGAGCTGTTTTTT.

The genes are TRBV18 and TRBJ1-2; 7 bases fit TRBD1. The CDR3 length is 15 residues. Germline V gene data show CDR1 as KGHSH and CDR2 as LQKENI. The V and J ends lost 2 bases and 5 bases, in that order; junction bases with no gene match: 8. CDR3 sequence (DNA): TGTGCCAGCTCACCAGCGCAGGGGGTACAGTATGGCTACACCTTC. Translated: CASSPAQGVQYGYTF.

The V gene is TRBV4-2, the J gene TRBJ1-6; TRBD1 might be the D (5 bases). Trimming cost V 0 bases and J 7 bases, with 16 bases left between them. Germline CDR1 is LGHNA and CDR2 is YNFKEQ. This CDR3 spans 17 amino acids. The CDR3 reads CASSQDVAQGGNSPLHF. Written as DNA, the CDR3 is TGTGCCAGCAGCCAAGATGTAGCTCAGGGTGGGAATTCACCCCTCCACTTT.

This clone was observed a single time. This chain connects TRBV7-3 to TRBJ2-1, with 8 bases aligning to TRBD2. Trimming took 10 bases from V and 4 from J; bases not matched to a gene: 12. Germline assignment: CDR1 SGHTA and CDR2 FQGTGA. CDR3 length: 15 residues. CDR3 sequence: CATAEGSGGYNEQFF. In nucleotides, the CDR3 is TGTGCCACAGCTGAGGGAAGCGGGGGATACAATGAGCAGTTCTTC.